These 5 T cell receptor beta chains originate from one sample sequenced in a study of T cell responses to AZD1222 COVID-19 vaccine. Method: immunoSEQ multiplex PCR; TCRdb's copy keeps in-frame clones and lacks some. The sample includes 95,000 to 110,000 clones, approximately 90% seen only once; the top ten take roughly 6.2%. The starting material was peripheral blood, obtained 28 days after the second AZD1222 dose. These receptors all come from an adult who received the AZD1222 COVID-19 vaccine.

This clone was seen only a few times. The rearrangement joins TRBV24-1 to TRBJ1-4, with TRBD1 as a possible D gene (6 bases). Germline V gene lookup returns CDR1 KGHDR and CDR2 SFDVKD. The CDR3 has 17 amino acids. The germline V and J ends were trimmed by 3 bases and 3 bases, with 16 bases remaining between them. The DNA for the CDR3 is TGTGCCACCAGTGATCGCCCTACAGGGCTTCCTAATGAAAAACTGTTTTTT. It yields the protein CATSDRPTGLPNEKLFF.

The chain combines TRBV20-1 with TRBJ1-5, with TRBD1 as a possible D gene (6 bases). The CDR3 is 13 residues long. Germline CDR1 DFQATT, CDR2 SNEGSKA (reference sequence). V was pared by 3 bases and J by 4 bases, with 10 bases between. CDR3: CSASRGTNQPQHF. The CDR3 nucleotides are TGCAGTGCTAGTAGGGGGACGAATCAGCCCCAGCATTTT.

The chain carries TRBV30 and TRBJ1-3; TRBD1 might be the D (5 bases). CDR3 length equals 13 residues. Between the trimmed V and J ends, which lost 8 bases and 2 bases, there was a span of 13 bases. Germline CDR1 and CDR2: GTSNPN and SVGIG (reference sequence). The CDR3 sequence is CASGRGAGNTIYF. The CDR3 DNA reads TGTGCCAGCGGCCGGGGCGCTGGAAACACCATATATTTT.

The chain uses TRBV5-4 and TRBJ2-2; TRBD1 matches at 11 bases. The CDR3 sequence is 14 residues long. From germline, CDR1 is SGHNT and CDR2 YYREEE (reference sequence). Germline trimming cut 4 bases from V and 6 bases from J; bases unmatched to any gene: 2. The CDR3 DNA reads TGTGCCAGCAGCCGGGACAGGGGGGCCGGGGAGCTGTTTTTT. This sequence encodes CASSRDRGAGELFF.

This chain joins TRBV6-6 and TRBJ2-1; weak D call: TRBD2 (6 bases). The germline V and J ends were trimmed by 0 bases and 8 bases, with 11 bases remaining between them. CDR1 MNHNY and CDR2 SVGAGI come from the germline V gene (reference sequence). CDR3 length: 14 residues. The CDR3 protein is CASSYSPGADEQFF. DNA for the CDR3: TGTGCCAGCAGTTACTCTCCGGGAGCGGATGAGCAGTTCTTC.